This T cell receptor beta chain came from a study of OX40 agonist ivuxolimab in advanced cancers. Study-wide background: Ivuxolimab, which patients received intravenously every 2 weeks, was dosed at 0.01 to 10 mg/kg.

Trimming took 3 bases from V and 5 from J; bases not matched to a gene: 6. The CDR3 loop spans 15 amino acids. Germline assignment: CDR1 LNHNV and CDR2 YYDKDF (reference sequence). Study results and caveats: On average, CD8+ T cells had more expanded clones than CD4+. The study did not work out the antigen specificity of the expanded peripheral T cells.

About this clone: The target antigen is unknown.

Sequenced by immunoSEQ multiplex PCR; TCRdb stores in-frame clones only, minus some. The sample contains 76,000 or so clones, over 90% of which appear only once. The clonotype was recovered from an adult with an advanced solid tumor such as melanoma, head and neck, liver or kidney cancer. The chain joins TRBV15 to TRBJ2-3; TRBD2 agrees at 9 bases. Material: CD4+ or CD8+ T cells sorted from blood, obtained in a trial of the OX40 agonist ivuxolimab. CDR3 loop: CATSSDLAGLDTQYF. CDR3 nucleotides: TGTGCCACCAGCAGTGACCTAGCGGGATTAGATACGCAGTATTTT.